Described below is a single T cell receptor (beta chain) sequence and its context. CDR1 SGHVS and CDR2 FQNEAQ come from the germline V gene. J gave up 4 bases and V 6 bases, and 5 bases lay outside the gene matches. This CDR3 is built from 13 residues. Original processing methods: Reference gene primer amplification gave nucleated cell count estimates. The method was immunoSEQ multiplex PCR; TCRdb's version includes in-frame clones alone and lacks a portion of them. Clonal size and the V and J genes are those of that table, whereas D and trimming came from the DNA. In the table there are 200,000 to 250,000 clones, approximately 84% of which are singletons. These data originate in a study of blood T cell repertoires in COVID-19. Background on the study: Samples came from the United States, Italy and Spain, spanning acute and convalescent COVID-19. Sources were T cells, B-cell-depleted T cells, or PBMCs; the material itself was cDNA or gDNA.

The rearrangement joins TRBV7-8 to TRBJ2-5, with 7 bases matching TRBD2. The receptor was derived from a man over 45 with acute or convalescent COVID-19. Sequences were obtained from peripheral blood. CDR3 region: CASRPPGGETQYF. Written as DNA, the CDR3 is TGTGCCAGCAGGCCACCGGGGGGAGAGACCCAGTACTTC.